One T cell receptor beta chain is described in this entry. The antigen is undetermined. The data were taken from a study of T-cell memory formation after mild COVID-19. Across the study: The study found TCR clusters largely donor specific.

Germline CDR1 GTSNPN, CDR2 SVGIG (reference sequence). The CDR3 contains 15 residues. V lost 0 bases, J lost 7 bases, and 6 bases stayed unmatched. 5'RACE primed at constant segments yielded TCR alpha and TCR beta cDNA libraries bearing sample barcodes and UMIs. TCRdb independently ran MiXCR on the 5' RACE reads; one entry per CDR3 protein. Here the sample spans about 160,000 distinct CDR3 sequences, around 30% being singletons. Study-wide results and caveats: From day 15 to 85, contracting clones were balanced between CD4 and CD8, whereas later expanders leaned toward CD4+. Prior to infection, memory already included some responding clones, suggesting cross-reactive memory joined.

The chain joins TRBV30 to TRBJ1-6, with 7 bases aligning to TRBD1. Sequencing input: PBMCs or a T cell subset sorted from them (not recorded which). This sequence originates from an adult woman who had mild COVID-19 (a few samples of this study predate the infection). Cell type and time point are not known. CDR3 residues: CAWSVGGQRNSPLHF. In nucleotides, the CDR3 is TGTGCCTGGAGTGTAGGGGGACAGCGGAATTCACCCCTCCACTTT.